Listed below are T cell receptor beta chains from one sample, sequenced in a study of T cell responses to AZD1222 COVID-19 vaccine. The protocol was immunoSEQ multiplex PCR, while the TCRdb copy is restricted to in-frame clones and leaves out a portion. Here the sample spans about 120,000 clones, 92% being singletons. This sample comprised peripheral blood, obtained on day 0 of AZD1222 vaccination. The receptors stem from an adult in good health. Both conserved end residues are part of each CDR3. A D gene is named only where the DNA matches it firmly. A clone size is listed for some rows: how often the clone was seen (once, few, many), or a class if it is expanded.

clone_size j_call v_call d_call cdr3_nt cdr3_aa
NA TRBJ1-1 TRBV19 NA TGTGCCAGTAGTATATCCCGGGCGGCCCGAGCTTTCTTT CASSISRAARAFF
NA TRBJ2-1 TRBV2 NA TGTGCCAGCACCACCTCACGGGTCAGGGGCACCTACAATGAGCAGTTCTTC CASTTSRVRGTYNEQFF
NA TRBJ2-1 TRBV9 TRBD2 TGTGCCAGCAGCGTCGGCGGGGGGGCGTATAGTGAGCAGTTCTTC CASSVGGGAYSEQFF
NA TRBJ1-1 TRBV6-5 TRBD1 TGTGCCAGCAGTTCACGACAGGGTTTGAACACTGAAGCTTTCTTT CASSSRQGLNTEAFF
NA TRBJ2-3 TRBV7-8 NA TGTGCCAGCAGCTTTCAGCGGAGCACAGATACGCAGTATTTT CASSFQRSTDTQYF
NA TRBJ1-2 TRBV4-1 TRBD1 TGCGCCAGCAGCCCGAACCGACAGGGGGCAAATGGCTACACCTTC CASSPNRQGANGYTF
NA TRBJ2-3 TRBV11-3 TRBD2 TGTGCCAGCAGCTTCATTCTGGGGATGACTAGCGCTCCCCCAGATACGCAGTATTTT CASSFILGMTSAPPDTQYF
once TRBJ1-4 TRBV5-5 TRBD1 TGTGCCAGCAGTACCGGGACAGGGGTTGGTGAAAAACTGTTTTTT CASSTGTGVGEKLFF
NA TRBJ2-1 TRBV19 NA TGTGCCAGTAAGAGCACAAAGGACTCCAATGAGCAGTTCTTC CASKSTKDSNEQFF
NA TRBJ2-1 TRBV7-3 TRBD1 TGTGCCAGCAGCTTAGGAACACAGGGGGCTGAGCAGTTCTTC CASSLGTQGAEQFF
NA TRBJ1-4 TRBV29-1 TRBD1 TGCAGCGTACAACAGGGGGCGGGTGAAAAACTGTTTTTT CSVQQGAGEKLFF
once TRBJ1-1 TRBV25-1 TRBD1 TGTGCCAGCAGTGAATATAGGACAGGAGTAAACACTGAAGCTTTCTTT CASSEYRTGVNTEAFF
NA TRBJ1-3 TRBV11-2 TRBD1 TGTGCCAGCAGCGTCGACAGGGCTGGAAACACCATATATTTT CASSVDRAGNTIYF
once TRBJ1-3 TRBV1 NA TGCACCAGCAGCCGATCGGACAGGCACTCTGGAAACACCATATATTTT CTSSRSDRHSGNTIYF
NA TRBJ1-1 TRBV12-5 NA TGTGCTAGTGTAGGCAACAGGGACGCAGCTAAAGCTTTCTTT CASVGNRDAAKAFF
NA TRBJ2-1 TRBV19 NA TGTGCCAGTAGCACAAATTCCTACAATGAGCAGTTCTTC CASSTNSYNEQFF
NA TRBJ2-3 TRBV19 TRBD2 TGTGCCAGTAGTCCCACTTCAGCGGGGGGCCCGGATACGCAGTATTTT CASSPTSAGGPDTQYF
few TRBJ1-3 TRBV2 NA TGTGCCAGCAGTGAAGTCAGGGATAGCACCATATATTTT CASSEVRDSTIYF
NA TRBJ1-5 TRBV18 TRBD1 TGTGCCAGCTCACCGAAACAGGGGGCTAGCGAGCCCCAGCATTTT CASSPKQGASEPQHF
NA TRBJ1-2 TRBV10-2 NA TGCGCCAGCAGTGACGGTGGTATAAACTATGGCTACACCTTC CASSDGGINYGYTF
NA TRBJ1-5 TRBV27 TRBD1 TGTGCCAGCAGAGCCAGGGGTGGACAGGTTTCTGTCCAGCCCCAGCATTTT CASRARGGQVSVQPQHF
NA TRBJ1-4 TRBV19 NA TGTGCCAGTAGTATAGGTGGGGAAACTAATGAAAAACTGTTTTTT CASSIGGETNEKLFF
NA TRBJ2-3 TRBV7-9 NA TGTGCCAGCAGCCCCCGATGGGGCACAGATACGCAGTATTTT CASSPRWGTDTQYF
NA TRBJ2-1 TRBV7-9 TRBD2 TGTGCCAGCAGCTTAGAGGCTAGCGGGGACTACAATGAGCAGTTCTTC CASSLEASGDYNEQFF
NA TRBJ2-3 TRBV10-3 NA TGTGCCATCAGTAAGGAGCGGCGCACAGATACGCAGTATTTT CAISKERRTDTQYF
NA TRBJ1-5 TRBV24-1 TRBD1 TGTGCCACCAGCCGGGGACAGGGAGATCAGCCCCAGCATTTT CATSRGQGDQPQHF
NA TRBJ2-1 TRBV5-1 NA TGCGCCAGCAGACCTACACGAAGCTCCTACAATGAGCAGTTCTTC CASRPTRSSYNEQFF
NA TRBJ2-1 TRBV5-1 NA TGCGCCAGCAGCTTGGTGCGGTCTTCCAATGAGCAGTTCTTC CASSLVRSSNEQFF
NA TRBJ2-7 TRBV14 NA TGTGCCAGCAGCCAAGACTTCGGGCGGGGAATCTACGAGCAGTACTTC CASSQDFGRGIYEQYF
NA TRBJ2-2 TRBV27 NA TGTGCCAGCAGCCACCCCGGATCCTGGGGACCCGGGGAGCTGTTTTTT CASSHPGSWGPGELFF
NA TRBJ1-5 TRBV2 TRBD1 TGTGCCAGCAGAGAGACAGGGCGCTGGCCCCAGCATTTT CASRETGRWPQHF
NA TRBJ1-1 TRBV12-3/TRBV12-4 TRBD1 TGTGCCAGCAGTTTAGGACAGGGCACTGAAGCTTTCTTT CASSLGQGTEAFF
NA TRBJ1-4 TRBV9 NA TGTGCCAGCAGCTGGGGCTCAACTAATGAAAAACTGTTTTTT CASSWGSTNEKLFF
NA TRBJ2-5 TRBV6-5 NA TGTGCCAGCAGCGCCGACAGGAGGGCCCAGTACTTC CASSADRRAQYF
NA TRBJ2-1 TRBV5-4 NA TGTGCCAGCAGCAAGGACGGCTACGAGCAGTTCTTC CASSKDGYEQFF
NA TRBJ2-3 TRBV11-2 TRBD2 TGTGCCAGCAGACTAGCGACCACAGATACGCAGTATTTT CASRLATTDTQYF
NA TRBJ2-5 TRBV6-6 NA TGTGCCAGCAGTCAAGAGACCCAGTACTTC CASSQETQYF
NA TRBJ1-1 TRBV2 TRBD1 TGTGCCAGCAGACTAGCGACAGGGATCGCTGAAGCTTTCTTT CASRLATGIAEAFF
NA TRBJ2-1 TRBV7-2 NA TGTGCCAGCAGCTTGCAGGCCAATGAGCAGTTCTTC CASSLQANEQFF
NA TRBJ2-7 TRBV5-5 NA TGTGCCAGCAGCTTGGAAGGCTACGAGCAGTACTTC CASSLEGYEQYF
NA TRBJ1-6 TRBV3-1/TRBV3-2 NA TGTGCCAGCAGCCAAGACGGGGGTCTACAGAATTCACCCCTCCACTTT CASSQDGGLQNSPLHF
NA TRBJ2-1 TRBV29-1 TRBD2 TGCAGCGTTGAAGACGACGAAGCGGGAGCCAAGTATGAGCAGTTCTTC CSVEDDEAGAKYEQFF
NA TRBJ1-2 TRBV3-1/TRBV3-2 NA TGTGCCAGCAGCCAAGTCTCCCGGAGTAAGGCCTTC CASSQVSRSKAF